The clone carrying this TCR beta chain was seen ten or more times. Its antigen is unidentified. The data derive from a study of T cells in Graves' hyperthyroidism and ophthalmopathy. Study-level points and caveats: Clonotypes that were expanded in thyroid above 0.001 mostly appeared in blood too.

The investigators amplified TCR beta CDR3 regions from RNA transcripts. Researchers ran a first-round RT-PCR on the TCR CDR3 using the HTBI primer set. TCRdb re-derived calls from the multiplex PCR reads in MiXCR, one entry per CDR3 protein. The sample carries under 350,000 distinct CDR3 sequences, about 17% recorded once. This CDR3 is 15 amino acids long. Trimming removed 3 bases from V and 4 bases from J; junction bases left unmatched: 5. Germline V gives CDR1 SGHAT, CDR2 FQNNGV. Each ophthalmopathy patient scored at least 3 on the Clinical Activity Score and at least 4 on NOSPECS grade, with duration under 3 months.

Sequenced input: blood. V and J are TRBV11-2 and TRBJ2-7; TRBD2 agrees at 11 bases. The receptor comes from a woman aged 55 to 70 with Graves' ophthalmopathy. The CDR3 protein is CASSFTSGRAYEQYF. The CDR3 DNA reads TGTGCCAGCAGCTTCACTAGCGGGAGAGCGTACGAGCAGTACTTC.